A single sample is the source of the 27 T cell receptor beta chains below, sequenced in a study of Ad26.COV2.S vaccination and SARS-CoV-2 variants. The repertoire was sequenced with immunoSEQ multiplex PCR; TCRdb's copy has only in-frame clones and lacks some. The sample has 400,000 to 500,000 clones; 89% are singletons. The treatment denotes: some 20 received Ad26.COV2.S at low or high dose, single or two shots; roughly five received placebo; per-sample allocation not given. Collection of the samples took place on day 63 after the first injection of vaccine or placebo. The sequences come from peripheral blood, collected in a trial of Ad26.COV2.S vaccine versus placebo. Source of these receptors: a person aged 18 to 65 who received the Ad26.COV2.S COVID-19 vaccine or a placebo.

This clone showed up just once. As DNA, the CDR3 is TGTGCCAGCAGGCCTCGGCCAACAGCCAAAAACATTCAGTACTTC. This gives the protein CASRPRPTAKNIQYF. The chain joins TRBV6-2 or TRBV6-3 to TRBJ2-4; D remains ambiguous. V was shortened by 6 bases and J by 0 bases, with 12 bases between the two germline ends. Germline values: CDR1 MNHEY, CDR2 SVGEGT. This CDR3 contains 15 residues.

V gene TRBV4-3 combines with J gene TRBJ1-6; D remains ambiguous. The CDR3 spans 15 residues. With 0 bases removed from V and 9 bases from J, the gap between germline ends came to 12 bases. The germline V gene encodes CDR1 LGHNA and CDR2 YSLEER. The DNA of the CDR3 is TGCGCCAGCAGCCAAGATTCGGGAAACCGTTCACCCCTCCACTTT. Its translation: CASSQDSGNRSPLHF.

In nucleotides, the CDR3 is TGTGCCAGCAGCGCCGGCTACTATGGCTACACCTTC. Translation gives CASSAGYYGYTF. The chain employs TRBV28 and TRBJ1-2; D ambiguous. V gave up 6 bases and J gave up 3 bases, with 8 bases separating them. Germline V lookup: CDR1 MDHEN, CDR2 SYDVKM. The CDR3 loop spans 12 amino acids.

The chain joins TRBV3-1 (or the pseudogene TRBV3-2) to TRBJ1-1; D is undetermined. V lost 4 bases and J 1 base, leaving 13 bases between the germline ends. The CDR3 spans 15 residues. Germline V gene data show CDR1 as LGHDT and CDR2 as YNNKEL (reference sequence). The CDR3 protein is CASSPKFRGNTEAFF. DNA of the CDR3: TGTGCCAGCAGCCCTAAGTTTCGAGGGAACACTGAAGCTTTCTTT.

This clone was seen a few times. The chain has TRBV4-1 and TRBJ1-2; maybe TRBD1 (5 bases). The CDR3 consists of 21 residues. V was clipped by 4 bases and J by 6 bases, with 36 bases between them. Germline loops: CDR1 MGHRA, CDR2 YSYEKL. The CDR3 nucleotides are TGCGCCAGCAGCCTAGATGGACAAGAAGATTGGTTGGCCGACCACCCGGATGGCTACACCTTC. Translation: CASSLDGQEDWLADHPDGYTF.

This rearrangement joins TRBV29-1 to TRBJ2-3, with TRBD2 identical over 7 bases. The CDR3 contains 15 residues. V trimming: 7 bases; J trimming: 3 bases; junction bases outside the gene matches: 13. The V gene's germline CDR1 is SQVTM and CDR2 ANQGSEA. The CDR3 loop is CSAGMGGEWTDTQYF. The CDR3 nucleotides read TGCAGCGCTGGGATGGGGGGGGAGTGGACAGATACGCAGTATTTT.

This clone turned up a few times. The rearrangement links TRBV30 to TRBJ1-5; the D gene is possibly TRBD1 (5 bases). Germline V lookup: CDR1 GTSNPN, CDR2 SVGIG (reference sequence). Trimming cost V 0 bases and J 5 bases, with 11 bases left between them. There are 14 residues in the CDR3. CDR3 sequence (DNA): TGTGCCTGGAGTGTAGAGACAGCCTATCAGCCCCAGCATTTT. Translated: CAWSVETAYQPQHF.

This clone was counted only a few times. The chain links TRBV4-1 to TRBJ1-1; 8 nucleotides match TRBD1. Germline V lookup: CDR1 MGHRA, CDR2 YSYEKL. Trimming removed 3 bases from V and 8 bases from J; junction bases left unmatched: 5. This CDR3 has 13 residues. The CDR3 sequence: CASSQDREPEAFF. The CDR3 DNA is TGCGCCAGCAGCCAGGACAGGGAACCAGAAGCTTTCTTT.

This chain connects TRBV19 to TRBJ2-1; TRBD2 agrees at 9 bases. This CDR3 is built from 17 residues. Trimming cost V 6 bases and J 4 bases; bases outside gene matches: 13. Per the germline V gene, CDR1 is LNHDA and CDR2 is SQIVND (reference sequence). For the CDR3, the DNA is TGTGCCAGTAGGGAAGCGGGGGGCCGGGCTTTATACAATGAGCAGTTCTTC. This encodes CASREAGGRALYNEQFF.

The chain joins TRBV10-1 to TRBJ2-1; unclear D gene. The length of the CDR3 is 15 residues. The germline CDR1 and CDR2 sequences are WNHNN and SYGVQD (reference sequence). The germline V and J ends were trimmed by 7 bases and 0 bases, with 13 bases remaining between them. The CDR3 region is CASNPLGPSYNEQFF. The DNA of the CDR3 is TGCGCCAGCAATCCCCTGGGTCCCTCCTACAATGAGCAGTTCTTC.

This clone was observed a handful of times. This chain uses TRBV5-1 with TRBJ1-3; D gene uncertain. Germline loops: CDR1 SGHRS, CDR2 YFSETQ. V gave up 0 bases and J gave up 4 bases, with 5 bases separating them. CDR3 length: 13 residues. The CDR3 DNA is TGCGCCAGCAGCTTGGAACAGGGAAACACCATATATTTT. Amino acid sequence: CASSLEQGNTIYF.

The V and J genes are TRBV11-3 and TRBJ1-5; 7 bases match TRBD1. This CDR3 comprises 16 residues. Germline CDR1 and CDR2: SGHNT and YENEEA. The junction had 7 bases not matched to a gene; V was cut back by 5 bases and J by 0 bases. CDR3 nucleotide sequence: TGTGCCAGCAGCCATAACGACAGGGCTAGCAATCAGCCCCAGCATTTT. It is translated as CASSHNDRASNQPQHF.

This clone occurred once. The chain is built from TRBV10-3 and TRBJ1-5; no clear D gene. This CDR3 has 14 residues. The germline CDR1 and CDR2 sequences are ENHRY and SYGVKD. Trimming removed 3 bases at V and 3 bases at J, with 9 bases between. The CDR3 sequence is CAISDVGFNQPQHF. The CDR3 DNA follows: TGTGCCATCAGTGATGTGGGGTTCAATCAGCCCCAGCATTTT.

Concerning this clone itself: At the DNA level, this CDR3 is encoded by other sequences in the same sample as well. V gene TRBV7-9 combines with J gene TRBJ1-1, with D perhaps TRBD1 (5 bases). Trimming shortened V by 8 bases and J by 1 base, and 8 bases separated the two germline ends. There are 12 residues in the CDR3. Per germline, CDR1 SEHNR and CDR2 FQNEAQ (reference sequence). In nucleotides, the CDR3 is TGTGCCAGCGGACATAGGAACACTGAAGCTTTCTTT. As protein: CASGHRNTEAFF.

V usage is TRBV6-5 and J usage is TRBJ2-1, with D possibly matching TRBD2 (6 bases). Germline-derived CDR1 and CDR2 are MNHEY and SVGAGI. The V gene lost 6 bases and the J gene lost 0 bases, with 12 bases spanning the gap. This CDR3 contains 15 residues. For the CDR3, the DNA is TGTGCCAGCAGCCGGCGGGGTAGCTCCTACAATGAGCAGTTCTTC. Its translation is CASSRRGSSYNEQFF.

CDR3 DNA sequence: TGTGCCAGCGCCCAGCGGGCGGCAGAGACCCAGTACTTC. Translation gives CASAQRAAETQYF. V is TRBV2 and J is TRBJ2-5; a weak D match, TRBD2 (6 bases). Germline assignment: CDR1 SNHLY and CDR2 FYNNEI. The CDR3 sequence is 13 residues long. Trimming pared 8 bases from V and 4 bases from J, leaving 14 bases between.

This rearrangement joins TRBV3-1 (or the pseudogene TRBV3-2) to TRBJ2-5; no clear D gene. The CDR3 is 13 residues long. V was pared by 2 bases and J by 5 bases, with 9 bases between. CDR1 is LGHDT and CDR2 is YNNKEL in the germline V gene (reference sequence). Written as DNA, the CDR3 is TGTGCCAGCAGCCAATTTTTGGTGGAGACCCAGTACTTC. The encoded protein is CASSQFLVETQYF.

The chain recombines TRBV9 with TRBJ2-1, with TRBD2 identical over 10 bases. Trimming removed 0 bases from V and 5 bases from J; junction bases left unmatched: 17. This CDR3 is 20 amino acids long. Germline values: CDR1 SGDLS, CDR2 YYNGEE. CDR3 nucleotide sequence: TGTGCCAGCAGCGTAGGCCCTGGGCTAGCGGGAGAGTTTTCTCACAATGAGCAGTTCTTC. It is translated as CASSVGPGLAGEFSHNEQFF.

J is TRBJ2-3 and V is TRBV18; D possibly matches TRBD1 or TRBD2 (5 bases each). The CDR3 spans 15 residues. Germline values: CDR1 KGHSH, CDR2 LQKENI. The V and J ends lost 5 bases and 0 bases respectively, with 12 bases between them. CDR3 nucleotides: TGTGCCAGCTCAACTAGGGGTTCTAGCACAGATACGCAGTATTTT. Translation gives CASSTRGSSTDTQYF.

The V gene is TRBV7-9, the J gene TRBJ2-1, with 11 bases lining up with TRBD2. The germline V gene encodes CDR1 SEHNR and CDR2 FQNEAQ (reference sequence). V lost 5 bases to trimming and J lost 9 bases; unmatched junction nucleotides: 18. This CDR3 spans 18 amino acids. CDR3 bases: TGTGCCAGCAGCCCCCCGGTAGCGGGAGGGCCGGGGTCGTCTGAGCAGTTCTTC. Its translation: CASSPPVAGGPGSSEQFF.

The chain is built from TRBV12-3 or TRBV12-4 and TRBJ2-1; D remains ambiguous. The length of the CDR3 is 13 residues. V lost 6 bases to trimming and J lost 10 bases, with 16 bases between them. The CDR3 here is CASRPPLEGEQFF. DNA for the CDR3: TGTGCCAGCAGACCCCCCCTTGAAGGAGAGCAGTTCTTC.

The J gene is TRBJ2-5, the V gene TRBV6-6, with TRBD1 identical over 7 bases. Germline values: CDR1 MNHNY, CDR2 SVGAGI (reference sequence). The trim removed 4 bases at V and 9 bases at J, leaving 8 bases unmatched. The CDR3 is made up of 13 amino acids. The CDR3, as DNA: TGTGCCAGCAGTTTCCGGGACAGCACCTCCCAGTACTTC. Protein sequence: CASSFRDSTSQYF.

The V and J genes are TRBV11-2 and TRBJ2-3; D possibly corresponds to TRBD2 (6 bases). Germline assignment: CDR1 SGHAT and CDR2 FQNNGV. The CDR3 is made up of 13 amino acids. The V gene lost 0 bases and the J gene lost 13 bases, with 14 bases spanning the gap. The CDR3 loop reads CASSLEAGGREYF. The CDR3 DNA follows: TGTGCCAGCAGCTTAGAGGCCGGGGGAAGGGAGTATTTT.

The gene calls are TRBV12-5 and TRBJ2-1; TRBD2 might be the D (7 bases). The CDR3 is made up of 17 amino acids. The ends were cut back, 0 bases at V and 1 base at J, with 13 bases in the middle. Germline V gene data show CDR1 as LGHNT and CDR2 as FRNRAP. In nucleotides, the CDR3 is TGTGCTAGTGGTTTGGTACTAGGGGGGGTGTCCTACAATGAGCAGTTCTTC. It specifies CASGLVLGGVSYNEQFF.

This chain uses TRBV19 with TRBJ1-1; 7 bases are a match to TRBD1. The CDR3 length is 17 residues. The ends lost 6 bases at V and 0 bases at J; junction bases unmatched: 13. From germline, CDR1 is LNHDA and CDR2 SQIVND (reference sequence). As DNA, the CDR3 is TGTGCCAGTAGGGAAAGCCACAGGGGAGGCATGAACACTGAAGCTTTCTTT. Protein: CASRESHRGGMNTEAFF. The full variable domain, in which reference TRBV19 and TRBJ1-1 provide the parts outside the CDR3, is DGGITQSPKYLFRKEGQNVTLSCEQNLNHDAMYWYRQDPGQGLRLIYYSQIVNDFQKGDIAEGYSVSREKKESFPLTVTSAQKNPTAFYLCASRESHRGGMNTEAFFGQGTRLTVV.

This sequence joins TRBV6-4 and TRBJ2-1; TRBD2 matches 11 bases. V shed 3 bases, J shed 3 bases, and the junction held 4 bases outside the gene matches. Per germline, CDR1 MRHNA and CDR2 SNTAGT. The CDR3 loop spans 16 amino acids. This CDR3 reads CASSESGTSGYNEQFF. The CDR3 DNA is TGTGCCAGCAGTGAGTCCGGGACTAGCGGCTACAATGAGCAGTTCTTC.

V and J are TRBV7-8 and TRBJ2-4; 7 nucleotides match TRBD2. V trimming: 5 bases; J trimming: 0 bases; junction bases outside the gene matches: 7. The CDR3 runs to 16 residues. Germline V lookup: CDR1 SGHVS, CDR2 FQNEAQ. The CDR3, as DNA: TGTGCCAGCAGCATCCTCGGGGGGATAGCCAAAAACATTCAGTACTTC. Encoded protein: CASSILGGIAKNIQYF. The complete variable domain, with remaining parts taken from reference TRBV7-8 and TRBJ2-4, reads GAGVSQSPRYKVAKRGQDVALRCDPISGHVSLFWYQQALGQGPEFLTYFQNEAQLDKSGLPSDRFFAERPEGSVSTLKIQRTQQEDSAVYLCASSILGGIAKNIQYFGAGTRLSVL.